This T cell receptor beta chain appears in the sequencing data of a study of control samples from healthy donors and cancer patients. This CDR3 has 13 amino acids. The V and J ends lost 0 bases and 5 bases respectively, with 5 bases between them. Germline V lookup: CDR1 SGHAT, CDR2 FQNNGV. Here immunoSEQ multiplex PCR was the method, and the copy in TCRdb shows in-frame clones only, minus some. Of roughly 120,000 clones in the sample, about 95% were seen once. The sequenced sample was blood. This sequence originates from a man aged 25 to 40 in good health. The V gene is TRBV11-2, the J gene TRBJ1-5; a weak D match, TRBD1 (5 bases). DNA for the CDR3: TGTGCCAGCAGCTTAGACAGGGATCAGCCCCAGCATTTT. This sequence encodes CASSLDRDQPQHF. Variable domain in full (rest from reference TRBV11-2 and TRBJ1-5): EAGVAQSPRYKIIEKRQSVAFWCNPISGHATLYWYQQILGQGPKLLIQFQNNGVVDDSQLPKDRFSAERLKGVDSTLKIQPAKLEDSAVYLCASSLDRDQPQHFGDGTRLSIL.